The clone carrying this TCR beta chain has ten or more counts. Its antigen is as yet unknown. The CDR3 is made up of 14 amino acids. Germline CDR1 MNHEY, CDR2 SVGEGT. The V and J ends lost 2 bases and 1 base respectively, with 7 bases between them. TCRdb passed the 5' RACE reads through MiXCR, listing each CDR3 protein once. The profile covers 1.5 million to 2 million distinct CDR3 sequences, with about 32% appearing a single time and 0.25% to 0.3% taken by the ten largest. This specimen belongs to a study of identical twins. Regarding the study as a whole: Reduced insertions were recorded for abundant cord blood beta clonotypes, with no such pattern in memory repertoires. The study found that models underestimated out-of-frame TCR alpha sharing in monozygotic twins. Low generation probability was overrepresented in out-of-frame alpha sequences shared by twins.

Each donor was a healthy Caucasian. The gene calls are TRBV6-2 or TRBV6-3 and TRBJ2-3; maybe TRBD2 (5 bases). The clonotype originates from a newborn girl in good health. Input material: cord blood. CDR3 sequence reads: CASSYGGRTDTQYF. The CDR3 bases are TGTGCCAGCAGTTACGGCGGGCGCACAGATACGCAGTATTTT.